Included here is one T cell receptor beta chain sequence, with context. This sample is part of a study of blood T cell repertoires in COVID-19. Whole-study context: The study drew acute and convalescent COVID-19 samples from the United States, Italy and Spain. The analysed material was cDNA or gDNA that came from T cells, B-cell-depleted T cells, or PBMCs.

As processed by the authors: Reference gene primer amplification gave estimated nucleated cell counts. Assay: immunoSEQ multiplex PCR; the TCRdb copy retains only in-frame clones and omits some. Clonal size and the V and J genes are those of that table, whereas D and trimming came from the DNA. The sample lists over 200,000 clones; around 84% were seen once. CDR1 and CDR2 (germline): SGDLS, YYNGEE. This CDR3 region has 17 residues. V dropped 0 bases and J dropped 2; count of bases not matched to a gene: 6. V usage is TRBV9 and J usage is TRBJ2-2; 8 bases line up with TRBD2. The source is a woman of 80 years or more with active or convalescent COVID-19. The sample consisted of peripheral blood. As DNA, the CDR3 is TGTGCCAGCAGCGTAGATGGCAGGACTAGCAACACCGGGGAGCTGTTTTTT. It translates to CASSVDGRTSNTGELFF.